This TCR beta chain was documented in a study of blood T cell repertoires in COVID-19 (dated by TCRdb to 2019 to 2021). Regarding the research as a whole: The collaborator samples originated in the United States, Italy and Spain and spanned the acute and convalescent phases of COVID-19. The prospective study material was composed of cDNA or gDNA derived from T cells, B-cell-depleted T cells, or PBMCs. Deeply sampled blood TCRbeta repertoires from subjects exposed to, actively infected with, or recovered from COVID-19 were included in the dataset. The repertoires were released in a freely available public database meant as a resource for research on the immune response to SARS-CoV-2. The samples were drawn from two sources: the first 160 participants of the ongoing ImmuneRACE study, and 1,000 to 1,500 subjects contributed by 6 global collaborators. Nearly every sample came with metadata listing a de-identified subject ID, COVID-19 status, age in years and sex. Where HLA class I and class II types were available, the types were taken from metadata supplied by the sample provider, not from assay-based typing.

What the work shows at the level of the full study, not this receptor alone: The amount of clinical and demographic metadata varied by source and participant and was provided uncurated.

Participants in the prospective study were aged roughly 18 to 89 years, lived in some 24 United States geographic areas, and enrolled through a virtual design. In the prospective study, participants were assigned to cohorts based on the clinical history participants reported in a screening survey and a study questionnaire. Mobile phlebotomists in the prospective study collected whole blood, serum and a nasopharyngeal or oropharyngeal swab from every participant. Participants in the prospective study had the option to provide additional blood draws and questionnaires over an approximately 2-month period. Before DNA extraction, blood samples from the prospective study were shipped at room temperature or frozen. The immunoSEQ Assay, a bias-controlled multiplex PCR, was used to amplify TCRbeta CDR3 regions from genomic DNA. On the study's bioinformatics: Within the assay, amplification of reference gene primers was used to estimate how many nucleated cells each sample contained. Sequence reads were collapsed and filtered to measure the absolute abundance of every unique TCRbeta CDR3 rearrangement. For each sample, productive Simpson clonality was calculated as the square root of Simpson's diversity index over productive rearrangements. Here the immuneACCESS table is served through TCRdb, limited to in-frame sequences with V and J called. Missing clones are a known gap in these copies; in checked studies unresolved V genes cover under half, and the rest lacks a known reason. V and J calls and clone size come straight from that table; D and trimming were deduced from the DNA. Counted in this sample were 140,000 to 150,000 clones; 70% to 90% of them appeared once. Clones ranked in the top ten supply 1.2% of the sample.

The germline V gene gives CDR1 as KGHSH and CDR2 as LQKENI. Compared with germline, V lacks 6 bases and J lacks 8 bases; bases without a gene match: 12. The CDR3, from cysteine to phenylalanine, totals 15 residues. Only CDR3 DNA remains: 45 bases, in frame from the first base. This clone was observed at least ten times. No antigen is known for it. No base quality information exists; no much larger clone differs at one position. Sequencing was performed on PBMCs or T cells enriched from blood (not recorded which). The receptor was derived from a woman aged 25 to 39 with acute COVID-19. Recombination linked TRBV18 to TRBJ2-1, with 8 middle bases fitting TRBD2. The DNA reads TGTGCCAGCTCGCCCCCGGGGGGGGCTAGCTATGAGCAGTTCTTC. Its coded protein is CASSPPGGASYEQFF.